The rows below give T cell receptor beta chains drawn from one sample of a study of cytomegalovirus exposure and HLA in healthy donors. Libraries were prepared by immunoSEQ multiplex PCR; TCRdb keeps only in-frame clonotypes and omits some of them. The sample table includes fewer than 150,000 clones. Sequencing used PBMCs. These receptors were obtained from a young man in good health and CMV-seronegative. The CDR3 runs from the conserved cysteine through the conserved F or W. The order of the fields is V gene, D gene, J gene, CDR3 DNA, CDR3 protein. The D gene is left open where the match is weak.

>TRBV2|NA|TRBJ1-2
TGTGCCAGCAGTGATCGGACAGCCGGAAGGGGCTACACCTTC
CASSDRTAGRGYTF
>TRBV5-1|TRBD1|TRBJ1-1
TGCGCCAGCAGCTGGACAGGGGAACCGGCTTTCTTT
CASSWTGEPAFF
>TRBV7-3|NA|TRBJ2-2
TGTGCCAGCAGCTTAGGGGCCACGGCTACCGGGGAGCTGTTTTTT
CASSLGATATGELFF
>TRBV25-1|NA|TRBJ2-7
TGTGCCAGCAGTGGCCACAGCTTTCCCTACGAGCAGTACTTC
CASSGHSFPYEQYF
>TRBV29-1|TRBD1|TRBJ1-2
TGCAGCCTCTTTACAGGGGGAGGCTACACCTTC
CSLFTGGGYTF
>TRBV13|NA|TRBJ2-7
TGTGCCAGCAGCCAAAGGGGGAACAACGAGCAGTACTTC
CASSQRGNNEQYF
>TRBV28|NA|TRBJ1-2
TGTGCCAGCAGAAAGACAGTTACATTCTATGGCTACACCTTC
CASRKTVTFYGYTF
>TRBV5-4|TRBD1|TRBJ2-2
TGTGCCAGCAGTCCCGGGACAGGGGCCACCGGGGAGCTGTTTTTT
CASSPGTGATGELFF
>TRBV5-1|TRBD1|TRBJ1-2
TGCGCCAGCAGCTTTTTGCAGGGGGGCATACCGTATGGCTACACCTTC
CASSFLQGGIPYGYTF
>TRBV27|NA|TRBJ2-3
TGTGCCAGCAGTTTTGAAGGGAGCGTACAGTATTTT
CASSFEGSVQYF
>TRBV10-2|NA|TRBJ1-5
TGCGCCAGCAGCCAGGGGTACGGCAATCAGCCCCAGCATTTT
CASSQGYGNQPQHF
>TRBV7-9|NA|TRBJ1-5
TGTGTCAGCAGCTCGAGCAGGGGCAATCAGCCCCAGCATTTT
CVSSSSRGNQPQHF
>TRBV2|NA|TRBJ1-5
TGTGCCAGCGCCACCGGGGGGGGAGGAGGCAATCAGCCCCAGCATTTT
CASATGGGGGNQPQHF
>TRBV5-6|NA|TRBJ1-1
TGTGCCAGCAGCGCGGGCGCGAACACTGAAGCTTTCTTT
CASSAGANTEAFF
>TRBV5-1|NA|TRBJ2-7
TGCGCCAGCAGCTTGGCCGATGGGGCCTCCTACGAGCAGTACTTC
CASSLADGASYEQYF
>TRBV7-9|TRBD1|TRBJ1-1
TGTGCCAGCAGCACTAATCAAAGACAGGGTTTGAACACTGAAGCTTTCTTT
CASSTNQRQGLNTEAFF
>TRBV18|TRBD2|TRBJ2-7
TGTGCCAGCTCACCTCCTAGCGGACCCTACGAGCAGTACTTC
CASSPPSGPYEQYF
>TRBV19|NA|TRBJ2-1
TGTGCCAGTAGTTTACAGGGTCTTTCTGGGGATGAGCAGTTCTTC
CASSLQGLSGDEQFF
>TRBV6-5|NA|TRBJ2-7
TGTGCCAGCAGAGCTACTAGTTACGAGCAGTACTTC
CASRATSYEQYF
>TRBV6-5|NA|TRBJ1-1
TGTGCCAGCAGTTACTCGTCAGGGAAGAACACTGAAGCTTTCTTT
CASSYSSGKNTEAFF
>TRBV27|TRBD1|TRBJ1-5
TGTGCCAGCAGTCAGTCGGGGACAGGATTTTTTAATTGGAGCAATCAGCCCCAGCATTTT
CASSQSGTGFFNWSNQPQHF
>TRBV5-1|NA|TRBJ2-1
TGCGCCAGCAGTTACGGGGGACGGAGTGCCTACAATGAGCAGTTCTTC
CASSYGGRSAYNEQFF
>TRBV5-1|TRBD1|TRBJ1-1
TGCGCCAGCAGCCTAGGACAGGGGAGGGCTGAAGCTTTCTTT
CASSLGQGRAEAFF
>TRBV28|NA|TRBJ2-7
TGTGCCAGCAGTTCAACAGGGCGATCCTACGAGCAGTACTTC
CASSSTGRSYEQYF
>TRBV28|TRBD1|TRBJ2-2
TGTGCCAGCACCGTCAGGACAGGGGGTCCCAGGGAGCTGTTTTTT
CASTVRTGGPRELFF
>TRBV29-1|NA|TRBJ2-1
TGCAGCGCGACTCCCGGGGGAGGTAGGGAGCAGTTCTTC
CSATPGGGREQFF
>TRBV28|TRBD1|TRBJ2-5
TGTGCCACCCATTACGACAGGGGGCAGCGTGAGACCCAGTACTTC
CATHYDRGQRETQYF
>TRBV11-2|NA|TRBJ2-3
TGTGCCAGCAGCTTAGGGGCGGGATTGGTCGCTGATACGCAGTATTTT
CASSLGAGLVADTQYF
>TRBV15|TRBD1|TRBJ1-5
TGTGCCACCAGCAGCGACAGGGGAGAAAGTCAGCCCCAGCATTTT
CATSSDRGESQPQHF
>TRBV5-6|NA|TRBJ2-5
TGTGCCAGCAGTCCCGATCGGAGGGAGACCCAGTACTTC
CASSPDRRETQYF
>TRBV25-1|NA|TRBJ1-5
TGTGCCAGCAGTGTCGACGGGGATCAGCCCCAGCATTTT
CASSVDGDQPQHF